Listed below are T cell receptor beta chains from one sample, sequenced in a study of T cell responses to AZD1222 COVID-19 vaccine. The method was immunoSEQ multiplex PCR; TCRdb's version includes in-frame clones alone and lacks a portion of them. The repertoire holds more than 85,000 clones, with about 87% as singletons. Sequences were derived from peripheral blood, sampled on day 0 of AZD1222 vaccination. These receptors all stem from an adult in good health. Both conserved end residues are part of each CDR3. Fields, in order: clone size, D gene, V gene, J gene, CDR3 protein, CDR3 DNA. D genes are given only for firm matches. Clone size, where shown, is once, few, many, or a class for clones that have expanded.

-,-,TRBV6-5,TRBJ2-7,CASSYSGVEQYF,TGTGCCAGCAGTTACTCAGGGGTCGAGCAGTACTTC
-,-,TRBV19,TRBJ2-2,CASRGYLAGPPGTGELFF,TGTGCCAGTAGGGGGTACCTCGCCGGACCCCCCGGCACCGGGGAGCTGTTTTTT
-,TRBD1,TRBV27,TRBJ1-1,CASSLSGQGGTEAFF,TGTGCCAGCAGTTTATCGGGACAGGGGGGAACTGAAGCTTTCTTT
-,-,TRBV5-4,TRBJ2-7,CASSLGTPSYEQYF,TGTGCCAGCAGCCTCGGGACGCCTTCCTACGAGCAGTACTTC
-,TRBD2,TRBV29-1,TRBJ2-1,CSVPRGSGGTYNEQFF,TGCAGCGTGCCTCGAGGGAGCGGGGGTACCTACAATGAGCAGTTCTTC
few,TRBD2,TRBV5-4,TRBJ2-7,CASSEGLAGGYEQYF,TGTGCCAGCAGCGAGGGACTAGCGGGGGGGTACGAGCAGTACTTC
-,-,TRBV5-5,TRBJ1-2,CASSPEPGTLYGYTF,TGTGCCAGCAGCCCCGAACCCGGGACACTGTATGGCTACACCTTC
-,TRBD1,TRBV28,TRBJ1-2,CASSTPGTGGGVYGYTF,TGTGCCAGCAGCACCCCCGGGACAGGGGGTGGAGTCTATGGCTACACCTTC
-,-,TRBV18,TRBJ1-2,CASSPQSREGNYGYTF,TGTGCCAGCTCACCACAGAGCAGGGAGGGGAACTATGGCTACACCTTC
-,-,TRBV2,TRBJ2-2,CASSEGRNTGELFF,TGTGCCAGCAGTGAAGGGAGAAACACCGGGGAGCTGTTTTTT
-,-,TRBV29-1,TRBJ1-2,CSVTGGGGYTF,TGCAGCGTAACGGGGGGAGGTGGCTACACCTTC
-,TRBD1,TRBV18,TRBJ1-2,CASSPEQGAKGYTF,TGTGCCAGCTCACCCGAACAGGGGGCGAAGGGCTACACCTTC
-,TRBD2,TRBV29-1,TRBJ2-3,CSVEDIGGRAPDTQYF,TGCAGCGTTGAAGATATTGGCGGGAGGGCCCCCGATACGCAGTATTTT
-,-,TRBV27,TRBJ1-1,CASSLLSGWRNTEAFF,TGTGCCAGCAGTTTACTATCAGGGTGGAGGAACACTGAAGCTTTCTTT
-,-,TRBV18,TRBJ2-3,CASSPLGQGGTDTQYF,TGTGCCAGCTCACCGTTGGGACAAGGGGGCACAGATACGCAGTATTTT
-,-,TRBV6-6,TRBJ1-2,CASKAGVYYGYTF,TGTGCCTCCAAGGCAGGGGTCTACTATGGCTACACCTTC
-,TRBD1,TRBV18,TRBJ2-1,CASKTGSHNEQFF,TGTGCCAGCAAGACAGGGTCTCACAATGAGCAGTTCTTC
-,TRBD1,TRBV6-5,TRBJ1-6,CASSYRQGSYNSPLHF,TGTGCCAGCAGTTACCGACAGGGCTCCTATAATTCACCCCTCCACTTT
-,-,TRBV7-9,TRBJ1-4,CASSLFLGSSTNEKLFF,TGTGCCAGCAGCTTATTCCTTGGGTCCTCAACTAATGAAAAACTGTTTTTT
-,-,TRBV6-4,TRBJ1-6,CASSVTTGGNSPLHF,TGTGCCAGCAGTGTGACGACAGGAGGAAATTCACCCCTCCACTTT
-,TRBD1,TRBV4-2,TRBJ2-7,CASSQGLDRGYEQYF,TGTGCCAGCAGCCAAGGGTTGGACAGGGGCTACGAGCAGTACTTC
-,TRBD1,TRBV3-1/TRBV3-2,TRBJ1-6,CASSPPGQGTYNSPLHF,TGTGCCAGCAGCCCACCCGGACAGGGGACCTATAATTCACCCCTCCACTTT
-,-,TRBV5-6,TRBJ2-3,CASSGVADTQYF,TGTGCCAGCAGCGGGGTGGCAGATACGCAGTATTTT
-,TRBD2,TRBV29-1,TRBJ2-1,CSVSGTSDPYNEQFF,TGCAGCGTGTCCGGGACTAGCGACCCCTACAATGAGCAGTTCTTC
few,-,TRBV7-9,TRBJ2-1,CASSHSLINEQFF,TGTGCCAGCAGCCATTCACTTATCAATGAGCAGTTCTTC
-,-,TRBV19,TRBJ2-7,CASSIGRGLAYEQYF,TGTGCCAGTAGTATAGGACGAGGGTTGGCCTACGAGCAGTACTTC
-,TRBD1,TRBV10-3,TRBJ1-5,CAISGGMGGQGHQPQHF,TGTGCCATCAGTGGGGGGATGGGGGGACAGGGACATCAGCCCCAGCATTTT
-,-,TRBV11-2,TRBJ2-7,CASSLAGGRYEQYF,TGTGCCAGCAGCTTGGCCGGGGGCAGGTACGAGCAGTACTTC
-,TRBD1,TRBV27,TRBJ1-2,CASSLVQGAGYTF,TGTGCCAGCAGTTTAGTTCAGGGGGCCGGCTACACCTTC
-,-,TRBV19,TRBJ2-7,CASSFGEAYEQYF,TGTGCCAGTAGTTTCGGGGAAGCCTACGAGCAGTACTTC
-,-,TRBV13,TRBJ1-1,CASSFGRHPNTEAFF,TGTGCCAGCAGCTTCGGAAGACACCCGAACACTGAAGCTTTCTTT
-,-,TRBV30,TRBJ1-1,CAWKQGWTEAFF,TGTGCCTGGAAGCAGGGTTGGACTGAAGCTTTCTTT
-,-,TRBV9,TRBJ2-3,CASSAWGTSLTDTQYF,TGTGCCAGCAGCGCGTGGGGGACCTCCCTCACAGATACGCAGTATTTT
-,-,TRBV5-1,TRBJ2-5,CASSFDGNRETQYF,TGCGCCAGCAGCTTCGACGGAAACCGAGAGACCCAGTACTTC
-,TRBD1,TRBV19,TRBJ1-1,CASSVQGAVNTEAFF,TGTGCCAGTAGTGTCCAGGGGGCAGTTAACACTGAAGCTTTCTTT
once,-,TRBV11-2,TRBJ1-2,CASSPLSGGSLLPGYTF,TGTGCCAGCAGCCCACTATCCGGTGGGTCACTCCTTCCGGGCTACACCTTC